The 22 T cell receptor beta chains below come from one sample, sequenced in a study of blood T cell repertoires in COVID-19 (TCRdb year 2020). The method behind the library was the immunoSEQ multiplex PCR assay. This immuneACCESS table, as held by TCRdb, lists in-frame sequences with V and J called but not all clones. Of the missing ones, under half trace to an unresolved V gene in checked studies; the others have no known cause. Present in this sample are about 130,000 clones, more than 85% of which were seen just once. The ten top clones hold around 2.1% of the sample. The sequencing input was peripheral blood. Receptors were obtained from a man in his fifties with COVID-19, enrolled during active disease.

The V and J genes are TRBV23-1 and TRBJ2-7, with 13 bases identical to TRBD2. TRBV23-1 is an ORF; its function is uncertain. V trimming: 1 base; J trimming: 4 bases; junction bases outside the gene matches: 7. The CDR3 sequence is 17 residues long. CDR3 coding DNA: TGCGCCAGCAGTCAATACCCCCTGACTAGCGGGAGGTACGAGCAGTACGTC. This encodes CASSQYPLTSGRYEQYV.

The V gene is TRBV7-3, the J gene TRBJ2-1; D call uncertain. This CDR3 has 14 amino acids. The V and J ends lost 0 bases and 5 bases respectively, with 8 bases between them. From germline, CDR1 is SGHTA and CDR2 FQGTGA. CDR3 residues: CASSLTYTDNEQFF. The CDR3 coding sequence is TGTGCCAGCAGCTTAACGTACACAGACAATGAGCAGTTCTTC.

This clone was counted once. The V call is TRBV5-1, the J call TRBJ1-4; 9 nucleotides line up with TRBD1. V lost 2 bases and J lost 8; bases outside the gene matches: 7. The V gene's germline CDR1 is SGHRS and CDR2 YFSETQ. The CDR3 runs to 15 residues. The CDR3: CASSLQGAEQEKLFF. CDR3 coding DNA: TGCGCCAGCAGCTTACAGGGGGCTGAACAAGAAAAACTGTTTTTT.

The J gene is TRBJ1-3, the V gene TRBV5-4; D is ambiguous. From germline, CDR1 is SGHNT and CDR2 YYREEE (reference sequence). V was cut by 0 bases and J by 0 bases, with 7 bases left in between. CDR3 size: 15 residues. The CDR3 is CASSLAGSSGNTIYF. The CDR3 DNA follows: TGTGCCAGCAGCTTGGCCGGGAGCTCTGGAAACACCATATATTTT. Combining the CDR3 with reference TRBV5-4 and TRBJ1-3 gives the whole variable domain ETGVTQSPTHLIKTRGQQVTLRCSSQSGHNTVSWYQQALGQGPQFIFQYYREEENGRGNFPPRFSGLQFPNYSSELNVNALELDDSALYLCASSLAGSSGNTIYFGEGSWLTVV.

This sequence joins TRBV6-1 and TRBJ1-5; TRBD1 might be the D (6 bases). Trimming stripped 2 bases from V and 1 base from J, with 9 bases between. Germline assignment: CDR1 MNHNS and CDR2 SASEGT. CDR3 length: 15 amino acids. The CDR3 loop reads CASSEFRGSNQPQHF. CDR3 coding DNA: TGTGCCAGCAGTGAATTCAGGGGAAGCAATCAGCCCCAGCATTTT.

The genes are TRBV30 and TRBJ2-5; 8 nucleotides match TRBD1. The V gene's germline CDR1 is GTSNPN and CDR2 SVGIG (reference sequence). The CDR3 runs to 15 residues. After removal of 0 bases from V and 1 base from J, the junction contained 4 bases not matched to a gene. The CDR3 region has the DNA TGTGCCTGGAGTGTACCGACAGGGGCCCAAGAGACCCAGTACTTC. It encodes CAWSVPTGAQETQYF.

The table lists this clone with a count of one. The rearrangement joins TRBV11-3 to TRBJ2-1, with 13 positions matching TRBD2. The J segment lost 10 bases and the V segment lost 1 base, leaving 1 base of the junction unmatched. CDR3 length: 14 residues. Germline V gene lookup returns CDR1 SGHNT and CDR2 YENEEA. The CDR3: CASSLGTSGREQFF. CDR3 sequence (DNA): TGTGCCAGCAGCTTAGGGACTAGCGGGAGAGAGCAGTTCTTC.

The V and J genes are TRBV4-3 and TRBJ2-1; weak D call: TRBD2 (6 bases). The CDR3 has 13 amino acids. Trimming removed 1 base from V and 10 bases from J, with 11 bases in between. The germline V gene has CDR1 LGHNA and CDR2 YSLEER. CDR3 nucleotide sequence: TGCGCCAGCAGCCAAGGCGAAGGAGGGGAGCAGTTCTTC. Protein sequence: CASSQGEGGEQFF.

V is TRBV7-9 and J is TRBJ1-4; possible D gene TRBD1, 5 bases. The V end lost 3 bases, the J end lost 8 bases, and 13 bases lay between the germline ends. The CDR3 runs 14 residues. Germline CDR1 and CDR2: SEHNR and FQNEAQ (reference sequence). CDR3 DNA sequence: TGTGCCAGCAGCTTTGTAGGGGTTAACGAAAAACTGTTTTTT. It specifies CASSFVGVNEKLFF.

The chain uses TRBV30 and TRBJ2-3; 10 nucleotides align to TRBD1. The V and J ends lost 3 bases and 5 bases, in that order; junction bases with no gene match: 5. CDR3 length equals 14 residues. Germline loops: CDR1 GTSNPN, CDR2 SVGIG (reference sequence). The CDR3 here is CAWSSGTGVDTQYF. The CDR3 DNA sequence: TGTGCCTGGAGCTCCGGGACAGGGGTAGATACGCAGTATTTT.

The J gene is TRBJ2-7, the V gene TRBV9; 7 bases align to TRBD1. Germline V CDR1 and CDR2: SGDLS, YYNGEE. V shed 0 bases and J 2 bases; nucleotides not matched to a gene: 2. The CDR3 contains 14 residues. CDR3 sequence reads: CASSVGQGAYEQYF. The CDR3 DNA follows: TGTGCCAGCAGCGTAGGGCAGGGGGCCTACGAGCAGTACTTC.

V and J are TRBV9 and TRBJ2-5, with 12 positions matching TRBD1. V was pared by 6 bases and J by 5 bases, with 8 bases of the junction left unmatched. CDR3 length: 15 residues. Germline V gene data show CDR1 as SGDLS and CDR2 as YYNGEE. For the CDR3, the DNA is TGTGCCAGCAATCTGGGGACAGGGGGCCTGGAGACCCAGTACTTC. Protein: CASNLGTGGLETQYF.

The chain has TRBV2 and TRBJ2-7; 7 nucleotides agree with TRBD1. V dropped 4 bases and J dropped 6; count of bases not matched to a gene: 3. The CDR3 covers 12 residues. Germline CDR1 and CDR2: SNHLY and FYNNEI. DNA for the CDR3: TGTGCCAGCAGTGGACAGGGTGTCGAGCAGTACTTC. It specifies CASSGQGVEQYF.

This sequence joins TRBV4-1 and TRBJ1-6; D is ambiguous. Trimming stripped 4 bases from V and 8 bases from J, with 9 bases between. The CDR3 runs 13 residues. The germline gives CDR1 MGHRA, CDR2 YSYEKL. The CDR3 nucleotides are TGCGCCAGCAGCCGAGTCCAGGATTCACCCCTCCACTTT. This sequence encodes CASSRVQDSPLHF.

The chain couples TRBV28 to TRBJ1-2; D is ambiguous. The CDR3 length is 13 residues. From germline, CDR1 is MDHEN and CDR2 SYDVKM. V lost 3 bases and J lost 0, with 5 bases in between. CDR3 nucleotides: TGTGCCAGCAGTTTTCCGTCTAACTATGGCTACACCTTC. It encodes CASSFPSNYGYTF.

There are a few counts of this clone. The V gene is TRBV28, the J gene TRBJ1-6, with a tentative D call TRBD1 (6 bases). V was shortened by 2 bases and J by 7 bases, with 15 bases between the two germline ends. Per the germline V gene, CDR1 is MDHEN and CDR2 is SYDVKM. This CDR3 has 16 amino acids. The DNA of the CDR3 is TGTGCCAGCAGTTTAAGTTTTACAGGGCCAAATTCACCCCTCCACTTT. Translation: CASSLSFTGPNSPLHF.

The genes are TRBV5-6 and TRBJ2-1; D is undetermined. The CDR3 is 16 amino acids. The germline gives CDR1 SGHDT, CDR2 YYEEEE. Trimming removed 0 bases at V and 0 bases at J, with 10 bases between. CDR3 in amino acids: CASSLAATNSYNEQFF. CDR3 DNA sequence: TGTGCCAGCAGCTTGGCCGCGACAAACTCCTACAATGAGCAGTTCTTC.

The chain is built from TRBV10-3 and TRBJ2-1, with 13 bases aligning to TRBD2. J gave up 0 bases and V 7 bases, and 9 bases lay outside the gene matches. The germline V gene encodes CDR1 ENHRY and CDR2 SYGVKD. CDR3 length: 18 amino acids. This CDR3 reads CAITSQGLAGVSYNEQFF. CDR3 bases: TGTGCCATCACCTCCCAAGGACTAGCGGGGGTCTCCTACAATGAGCAGTTCTTC.

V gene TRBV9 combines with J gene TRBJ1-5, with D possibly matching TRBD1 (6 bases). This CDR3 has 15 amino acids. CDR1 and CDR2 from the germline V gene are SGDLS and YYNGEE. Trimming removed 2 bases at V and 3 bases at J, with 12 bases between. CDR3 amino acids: CASSVGGADNQPQHF. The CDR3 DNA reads TGTGCCAGCAGCGTGGGGGGGGCAGACAATCAGCCCCAGCATTTT.

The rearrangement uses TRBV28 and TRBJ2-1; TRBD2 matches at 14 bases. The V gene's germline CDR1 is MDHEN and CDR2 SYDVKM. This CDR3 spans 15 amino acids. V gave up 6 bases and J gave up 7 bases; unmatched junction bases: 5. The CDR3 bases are TGTGCCAGCAGCCTGACTAGCGGGAGGGAAAATGAGCAGTTCTTC. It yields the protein CASSLTSGRENEQFF. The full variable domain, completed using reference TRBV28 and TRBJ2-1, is DVKVTQSSRYLVKRTGEKVFLECVQDMDHENMFWYRQDPGLGLRLIYFSYDVKMKEKGDIPEGYSVSREKKERFSLILESASTNQTSMYLCASSLTSGRENEQFFGPGTRLTVL.

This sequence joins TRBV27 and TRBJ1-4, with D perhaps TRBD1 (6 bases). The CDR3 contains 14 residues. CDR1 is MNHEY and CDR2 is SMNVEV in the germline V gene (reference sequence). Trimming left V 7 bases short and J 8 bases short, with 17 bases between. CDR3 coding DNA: TGTGCCAGCACCCGAGCGACAGGCGGGGAAAAACTGTTTTTT. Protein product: CASTRATGGEKLFF.

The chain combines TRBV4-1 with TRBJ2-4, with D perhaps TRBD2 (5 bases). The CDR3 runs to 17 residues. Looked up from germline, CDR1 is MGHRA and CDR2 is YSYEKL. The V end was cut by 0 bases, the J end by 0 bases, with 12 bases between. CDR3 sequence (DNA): TGCGCCAGCAGCCAAGAGGGAGAGCAGCTAGCCAAAAACATTCAGTACTTC. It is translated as CASSQEGEQLAKNIQYF.